The next 10 T cell receptor beta chains were all read from a single sample in a study of blood T cell repertoires in COVID-19. Clones were sequenced by immunoSEQ multiplex PCR, and TCRdb holds only the in-frame ones, with some missing. In the table there are approximately 68,000 clones, around four fifths of which are singletons. Material: peripheral blood. These receptors all stem from a woman in her 50s with acute or convalescent COVID-19.

This rearrangement joins TRBV27 to TRBJ2-7, with 11 bases fitting TRBD1. The CDR3 is 15 amino acids. In germline, CDR1 is MNHEY, CDR2 SMNVEV (reference sequence). V trimming: 6 bases; J trimming: 5 bases; junction bases outside the gene matches: 9. The chain's CDR3 is CASSHQGQGANEQYF. Written as DNA, the CDR3 is TGTGCCAGCAGCCACCAAGGACAGGGGGCCAACGAGCAGTACTTC.

A remark on this clone: The sample contains more than one DNA sequence encoding this CDR3. V is TRBV5-1 and J is TRBJ2-3; TRBD2 aligns across 14 bases. CDR1 and CDR2 (germline): SGHRS, YFSETQ. This CDR3 has 17 amino acids. With V trimmed by 0 bases and J by 1 base, 1 base remained unmatched. The chain's CDR3 is CASSLEGLAGGTDTQYF. CDR3 nucleotide sequence: TGCGCCAGCAGCTTGGAGGGACTAGCGGGAGGCACAGATACGCAGTATTTT.

The chain recombines TRBV4-2 with TRBJ2-1; a weak D match, TRBD1 (6 bases). V was shortened by 3 bases and J by 7 bases, with 13 bases between the two germline ends. Germline-derived CDR1 and CDR2 are LGHNA and YNFKEQ. The CDR3 spans 14 residues. CDR3 sequence (DNA): TGTGCCAGCAGCCACAGGGGAATAGGTAATGAGCAGTTCTTC. It yields the protein CASSHRGIGNEQFF.

V is TRBV28 and J is TRBJ2-3; possibly TRBD2 for D (7 bases). Germline V gives CDR1 MDHEN, CDR2 SYDVKM. The V end lost 6 bases, the J end lost 2 bases, and 18 bases lay between the germline ends. The CDR3 runs to 16 residues. This CDR3 is CASRRGRGVPTDTQYF. The CDR3 DNA is TGTGCCAGCAGAAGGGGGAGGGGCGTACCCACAGATACGCAGTATTTT.

This sequence joins TRBV6-1 and TRBJ2-5, with 7 nucleotides matching TRBD2. The junction had 13 bases not matched to a gene; V was cut back by 3 bases and J by 9 bases. The germline gives CDR1 MNHNS, CDR2 SASEGT. The CDR3 spans 15 residues. CDR3 protein: CASSDGTIQMGPQYF. The CDR3, as DNA: TGTGCCAGCAGTGATGGGACTATACAGATGGGGCCCCAGTACTTC.

The gene calls are TRBV9 and TRBJ2-2, with 8 positions matching TRBD2. Trimming took 3 bases from V and 2 from J; bases not matched to a gene: 6. CDR1 and CDR2 (germline): SGDLS, YYNGEE. This CDR3 is 16 amino acids long. The CDR3 region has the DNA TGTGCCAGCAGCGATCCGGGGGGGTCCAACACCGGGGAGCTGTTTTTT. Protein: CASSDPGGSNTGELFF.

The rearrangement uses TRBV27 and TRBJ1-2; D is unresolved. The CDR3 has 11 amino acids. Germline lookup yields CDR1 MNHEY and CDR2 SMNVEV (reference sequence). V shed 5 bases and J shed 4 bases, with 5 bases lying between them. This CDR3 reads CASSTLYGYTF. CDR3 bases: TGTGCCAGCAGTACTCTCTATGGCTACACCTTC.

The chain joins TRBV28 to TRBJ1-2; 10 nucleotides line up with TRBD1. Germline values: CDR1 MDHEN, CDR2 SYDVKM. This CDR3 has 14 residues. Unmatched junction bases numbered 6, after V lost 5 bases and J lost 6 bases. CDR3 nucleotide sequence: TGTGCCAGCAGTCAGGACAGGGGGTTTAATGGCTACACCTTC. It translates to CASSQDRGFNGYTF.

V is TRBV14 and J is TRBJ2-7; the match to TRBD2 covers 15 bases. V trimming: 1 base; J trimming: 3 bases; junction bases outside the gene matches: 10. CDR3 length: 19 residues. Per the germline V gene, CDR1 is SGHDN and CDR2 is FVKESK. The chain's CDR3 is CASSQVPGLAGGGFYEQYF. The DNA of the CDR3 is TGTGCCAGCAGCCAAGTGCCGGGACTAGCGGGAGGCGGTTTCTACGAGCAGTACTTC.

In this sample, this clone turned up a few times. The chain recombines TRBV7-9 with TRBJ2-5; the D is unclear. V lost 5 bases and J 2 bases, leaving 9 bases between the germline ends. Germline-derived CDR1 and CDR2 are SEHNR and FQNEAQ (reference sequence). This CDR3 is built from 13 residues. CDR3 protein: CASSRSEQETQYF. CDR3 in DNA: TGTGCCAGCAGCCGTTCTGAGCAAGAGACCCAGTACTTC. Complete variable domain (other parts from reference TRBV7-9 and TRBJ2-5): DTGVSQNPRHKITKRGQNVTFRCDPISEHNRLYWYRQTLGQGPEFLTYFQNEAQLEKSRLLSDRFSAERPKGSFSTLEIQRTEQGDSAMYLCASSRSEQETQYFGPGTRLLVL.